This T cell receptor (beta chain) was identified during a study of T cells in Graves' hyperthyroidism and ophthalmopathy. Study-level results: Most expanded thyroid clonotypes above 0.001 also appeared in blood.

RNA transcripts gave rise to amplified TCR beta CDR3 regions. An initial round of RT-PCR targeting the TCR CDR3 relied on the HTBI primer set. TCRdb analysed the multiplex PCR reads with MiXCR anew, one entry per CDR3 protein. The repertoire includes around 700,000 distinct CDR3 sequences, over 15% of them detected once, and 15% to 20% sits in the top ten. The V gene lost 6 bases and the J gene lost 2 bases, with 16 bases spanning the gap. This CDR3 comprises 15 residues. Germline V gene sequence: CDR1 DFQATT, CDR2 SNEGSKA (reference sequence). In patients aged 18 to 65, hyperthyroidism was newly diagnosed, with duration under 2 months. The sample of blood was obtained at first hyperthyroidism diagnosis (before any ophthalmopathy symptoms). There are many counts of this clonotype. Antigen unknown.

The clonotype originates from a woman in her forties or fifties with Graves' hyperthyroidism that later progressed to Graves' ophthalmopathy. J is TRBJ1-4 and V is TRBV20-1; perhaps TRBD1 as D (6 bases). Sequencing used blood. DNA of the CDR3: TGCAGTGCCCCCGGGACACCGGGGACTAATGAAAAACTGTTTTTT. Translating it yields CSAPGTPGTNEKLFF.